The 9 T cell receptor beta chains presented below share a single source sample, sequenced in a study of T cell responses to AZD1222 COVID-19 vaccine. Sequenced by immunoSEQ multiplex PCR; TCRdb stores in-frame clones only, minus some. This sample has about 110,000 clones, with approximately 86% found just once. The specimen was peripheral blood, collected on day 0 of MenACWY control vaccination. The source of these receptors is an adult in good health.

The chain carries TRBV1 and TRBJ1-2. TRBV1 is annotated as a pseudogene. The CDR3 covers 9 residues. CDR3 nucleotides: TGCACCACAGCCCTAGGCTACACCTTC. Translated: CTTALGYTF.

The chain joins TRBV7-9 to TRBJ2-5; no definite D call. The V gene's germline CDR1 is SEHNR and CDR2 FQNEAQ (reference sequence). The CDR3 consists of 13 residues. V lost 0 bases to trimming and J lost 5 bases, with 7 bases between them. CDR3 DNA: TGTGCCAGCAGCTTAGCAGGGCGTGAGACCCAGTACTTC. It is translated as CASSLAGRETQYF.

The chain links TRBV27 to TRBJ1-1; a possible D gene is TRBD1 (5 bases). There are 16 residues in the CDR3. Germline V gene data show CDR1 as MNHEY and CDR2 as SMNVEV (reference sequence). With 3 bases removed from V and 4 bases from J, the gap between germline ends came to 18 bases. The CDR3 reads CASSFFAARVGTEAFF. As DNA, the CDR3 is TGTGCCAGCAGTTTCTTTGCCGCCAGGGTCGGCACTGAAGCTTTCTTT.

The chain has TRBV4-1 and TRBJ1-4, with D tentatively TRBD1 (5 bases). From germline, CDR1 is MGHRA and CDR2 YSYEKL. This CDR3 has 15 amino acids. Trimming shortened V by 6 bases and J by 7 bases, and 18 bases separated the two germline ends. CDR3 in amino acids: CASRPSGGLFEKLFF. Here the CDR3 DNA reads TGCGCCAGCAGACCCAGCGGGGGATTATTTGAAAAACTGTTTTTT.

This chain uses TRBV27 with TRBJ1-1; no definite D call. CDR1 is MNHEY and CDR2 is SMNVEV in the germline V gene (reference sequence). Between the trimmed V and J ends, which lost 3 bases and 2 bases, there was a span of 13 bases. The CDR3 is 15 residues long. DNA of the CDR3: TGTGCCAGCAGTTTCGCCCACCCGCCAAACACTGAAGCTTTCTTT. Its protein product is CASSFAHPPNTEAFF.

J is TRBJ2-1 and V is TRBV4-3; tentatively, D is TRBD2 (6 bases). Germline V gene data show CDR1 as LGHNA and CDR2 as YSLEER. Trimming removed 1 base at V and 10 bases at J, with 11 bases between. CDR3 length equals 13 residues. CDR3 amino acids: CASSQVVEGEQFF. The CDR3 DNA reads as TGCGCCAGCAGCCAAGTCGTGGAGGGCGAGCAGTTCTTC.

CDR3 region: CASIRGTGGRKSNQPQHF. The CDR3 bases are TGTGCCAGCATCCGGGGGACAGGGGGCCGGAAGAGCAATCAGCCCCAGCATTTT. The chain is built from TRBV27 and TRBJ1-5; 12 bases fit TRBD1. V trimming: 7 bases; J trimming: 1 base; junction bases outside the gene matches: 11. The CDR3 spans 18 residues. In germline, CDR1 is MNHEY, CDR2 SMNVEV (reference sequence).

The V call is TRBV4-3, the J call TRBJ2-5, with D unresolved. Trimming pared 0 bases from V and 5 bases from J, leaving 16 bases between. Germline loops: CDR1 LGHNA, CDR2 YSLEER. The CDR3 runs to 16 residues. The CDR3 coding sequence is TGCGCCAGCAGCCAAGAAAGGGCAGGCAGTGGGGAGACCCAGTACTTC. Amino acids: CASSQERAGSGETQYF.

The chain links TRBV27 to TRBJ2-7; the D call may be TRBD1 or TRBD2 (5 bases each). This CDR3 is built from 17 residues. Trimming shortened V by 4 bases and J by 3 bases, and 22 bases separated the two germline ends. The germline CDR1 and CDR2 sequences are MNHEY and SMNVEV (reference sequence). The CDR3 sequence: CASSSPGTGNGVYEQYF. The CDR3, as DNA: TGTGCCAGCAGTTCACCCGGGACGGGTAATGGGGTCTACGAGCAGTACTTC.